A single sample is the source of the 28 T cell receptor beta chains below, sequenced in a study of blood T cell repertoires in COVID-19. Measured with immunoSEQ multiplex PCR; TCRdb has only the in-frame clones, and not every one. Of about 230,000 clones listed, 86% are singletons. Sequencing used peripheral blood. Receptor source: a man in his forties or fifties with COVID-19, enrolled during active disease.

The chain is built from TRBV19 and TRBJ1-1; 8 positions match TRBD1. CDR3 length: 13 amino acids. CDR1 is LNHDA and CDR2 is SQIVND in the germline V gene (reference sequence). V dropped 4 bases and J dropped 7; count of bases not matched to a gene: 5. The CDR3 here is CASSRTGSYEAFF. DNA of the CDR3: TGTGCCAGTAGTAGGACAGGGTCCTATGAAGCTTTCTTT.

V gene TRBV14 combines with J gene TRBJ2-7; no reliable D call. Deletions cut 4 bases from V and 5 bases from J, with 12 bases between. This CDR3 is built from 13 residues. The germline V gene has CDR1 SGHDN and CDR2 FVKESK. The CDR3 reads CASSLLSGHEQYF. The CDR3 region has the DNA TGTGCCAGCAGCCTTCTCTCAGGCCACGAGCAGTACTTC.

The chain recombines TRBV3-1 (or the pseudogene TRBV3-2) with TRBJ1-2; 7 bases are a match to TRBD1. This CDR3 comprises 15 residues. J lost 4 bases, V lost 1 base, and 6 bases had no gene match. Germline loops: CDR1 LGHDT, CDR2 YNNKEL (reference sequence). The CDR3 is CASSQGTGAIYGYTF. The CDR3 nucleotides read TGTGCCAGCAGCCAAGGAACAGGGGCGATCTATGGCTACACCTTC.

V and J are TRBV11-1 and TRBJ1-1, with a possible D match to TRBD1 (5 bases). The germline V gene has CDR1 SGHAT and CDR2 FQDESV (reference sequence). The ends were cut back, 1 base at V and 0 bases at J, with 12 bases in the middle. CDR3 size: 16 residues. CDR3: CASSLGGGAMNTEAFF. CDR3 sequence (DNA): TGTGCCAGCAGCTTAGGGGGTGGGGCGATGAACACTGAAGCTTTCTTT.

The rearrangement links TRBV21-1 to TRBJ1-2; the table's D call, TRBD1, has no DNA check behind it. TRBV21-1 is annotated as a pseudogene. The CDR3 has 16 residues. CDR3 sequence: CASSKGTGTFGYGYTF. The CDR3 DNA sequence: TGTGCCAGCAGCAAAGGGACAGGGACCTTCGGCTATGGCTACACCTTC.

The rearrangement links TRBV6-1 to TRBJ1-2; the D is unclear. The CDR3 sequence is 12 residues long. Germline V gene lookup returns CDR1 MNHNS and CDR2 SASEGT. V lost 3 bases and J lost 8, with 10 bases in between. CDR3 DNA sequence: TGTGCCAGCAGTGATTTAAGTAGAGGCTACACCTTC. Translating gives CASSDLSRGYTF.

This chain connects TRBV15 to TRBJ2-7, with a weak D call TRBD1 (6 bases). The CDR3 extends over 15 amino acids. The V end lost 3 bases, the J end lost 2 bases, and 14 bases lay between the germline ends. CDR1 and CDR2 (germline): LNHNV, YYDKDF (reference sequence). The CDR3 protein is CATSSGTGRTYEQYF. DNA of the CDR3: TGTGCCACCAGCAGCGGAACAGGGCGAACCTACGAGCAGTACTTC.

The CDR3 DNA reads TGTGCTAGTGGTTTGCCTACGATAAACGAACGCCAAAAAGGACAGGGGGCCTACAATGAGCAGTTCTTC. It is translated as CASGLPTINERQKGQGAYNEQFF. The chain has TRBV12-5 and TRBJ2-1; 10 bases align to TRBD1. The CDR3 is made up of 23 amino acids. Germline V lookup: CDR1 LGHNT, CDR2 FRNRAP. The V gene end was trimmed by 2 bases and the J gene end by 2 bases; junction bases not matched to a gene: 24.

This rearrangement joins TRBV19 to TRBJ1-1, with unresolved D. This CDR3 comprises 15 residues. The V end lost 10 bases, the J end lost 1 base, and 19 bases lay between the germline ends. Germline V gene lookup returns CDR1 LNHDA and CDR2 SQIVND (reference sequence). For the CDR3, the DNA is TGTGCCACCCAAAGGGAGACCGCGAGGAACACTGAAGCTTTCTTT. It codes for CATQRETARNTEAFF. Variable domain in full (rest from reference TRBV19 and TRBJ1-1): DGGITQSPKYLFRKEGQNVTLSCEQNLNHDAMYWYRQDPGQGLRLIYYSQIVNDFQKGDIAEGYSVSREKKESFPLTVTSAQKNPTAFYLCATQRETARNTEAFFGQGTRLTVV.

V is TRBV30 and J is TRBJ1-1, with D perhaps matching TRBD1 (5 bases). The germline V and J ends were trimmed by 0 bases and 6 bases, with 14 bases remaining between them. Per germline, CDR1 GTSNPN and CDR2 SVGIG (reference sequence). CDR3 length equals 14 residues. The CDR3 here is CAWSVRGSDAEAFF. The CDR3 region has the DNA TGTGCCTGGAGTGTACGGGGGTCGGACGCTGAAGCTTTCTTT.

The CDR3 DNA reads as TGCGCCAGCAGCCAAGGACTCGGGACAGCCGCAACTAATGAAAAACTGTTTTTT. It encodes CASSQGLGTAATNEKLFF. The chain uses TRBV4-1 and TRBJ1-4; TRBD1 matches at 7 bases. V lost 1 base, J lost 0 bases, and 8 bases stayed unmatched. The CDR3 length is 18 residues. The germline CDR1 and CDR2 sequences are MGHRA and YSYEKL.

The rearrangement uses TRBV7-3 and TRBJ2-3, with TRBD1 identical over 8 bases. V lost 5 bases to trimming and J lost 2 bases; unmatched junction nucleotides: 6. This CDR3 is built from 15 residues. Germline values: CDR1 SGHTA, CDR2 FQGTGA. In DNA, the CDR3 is TGTGCCAGCAGCAAGACAGGGGCCCCCACAGATACGCAGTATTTT. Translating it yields CASSKTGAPTDTQYF.

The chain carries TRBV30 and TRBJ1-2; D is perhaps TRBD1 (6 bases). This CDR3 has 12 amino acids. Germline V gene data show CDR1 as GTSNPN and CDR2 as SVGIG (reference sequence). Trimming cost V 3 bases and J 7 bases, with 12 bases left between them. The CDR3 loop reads CAWSTGTAGYTF. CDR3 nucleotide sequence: TGTGCCTGGAGCACAGGGACGGCTGGCTACACCTTC. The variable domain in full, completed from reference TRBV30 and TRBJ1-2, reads SQTIHQWPATLVQPVGSPLSLECTVEGTSNPNLYWYRQAAGRGLQLLFYSVGIGQISSEVPQNLSASRPQDRQFILSSKKLLLSDSGFYLCAWSTGTAGYTFGSGTRLTVV.

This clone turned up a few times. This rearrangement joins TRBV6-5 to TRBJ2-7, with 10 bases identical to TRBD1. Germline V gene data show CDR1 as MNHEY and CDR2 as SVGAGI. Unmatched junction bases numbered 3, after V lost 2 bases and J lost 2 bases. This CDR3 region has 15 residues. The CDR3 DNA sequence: TGTGCCAGCAGTTACCGAGGACAGGGGGCCTACGAGCAGTACTTC. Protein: CASSYRGQGAYEQYF.

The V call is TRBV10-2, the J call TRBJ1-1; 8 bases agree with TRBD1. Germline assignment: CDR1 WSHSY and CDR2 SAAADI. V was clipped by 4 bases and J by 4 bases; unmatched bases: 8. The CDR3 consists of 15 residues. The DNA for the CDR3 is TGCGCCAGCAGTGGTCAGGTTACAGGGGGCACTGAAGCTTTCTTT. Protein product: CASSGQVTGGTEAFF.

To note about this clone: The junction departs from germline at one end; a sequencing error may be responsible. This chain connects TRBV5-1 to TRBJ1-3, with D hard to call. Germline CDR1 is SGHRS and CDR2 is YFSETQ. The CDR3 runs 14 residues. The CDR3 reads CASSLGAAGNAIYF. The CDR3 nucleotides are TGCGCCAGCAGCTTGGGGGCAGCTGGAAACGCCATATATTTT.

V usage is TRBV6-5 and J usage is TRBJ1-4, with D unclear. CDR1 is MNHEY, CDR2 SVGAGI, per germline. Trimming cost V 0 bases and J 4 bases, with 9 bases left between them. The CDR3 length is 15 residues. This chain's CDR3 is CASSYSLSVNEKLFF. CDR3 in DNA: TGTGCCAGCAGTTACTCGCTTAGTGTTAATGAAAAACTGTTTTTT.

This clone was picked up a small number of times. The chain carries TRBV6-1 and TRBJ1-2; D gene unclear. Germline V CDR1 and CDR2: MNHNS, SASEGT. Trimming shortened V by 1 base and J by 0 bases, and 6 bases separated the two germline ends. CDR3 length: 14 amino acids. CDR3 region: CASSEGAANYGYTF. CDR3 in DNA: TGTGCCAGCAGTGAAGGGGCAGCTAACTATGGCTACACCTTC.

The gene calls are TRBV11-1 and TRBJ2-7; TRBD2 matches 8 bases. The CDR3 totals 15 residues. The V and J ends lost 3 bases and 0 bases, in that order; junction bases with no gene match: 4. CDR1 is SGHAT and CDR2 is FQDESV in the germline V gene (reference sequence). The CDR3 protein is CASSLGSGSSYEQYF. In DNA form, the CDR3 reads TGTGCCAGCAGCTTGGGAAGCGGGAGCTCCTACGAGCAGTACTTC.

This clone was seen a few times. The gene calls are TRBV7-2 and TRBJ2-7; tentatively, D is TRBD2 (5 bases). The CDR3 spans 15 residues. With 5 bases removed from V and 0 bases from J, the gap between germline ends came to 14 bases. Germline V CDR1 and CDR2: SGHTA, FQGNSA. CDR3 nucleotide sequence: TGTGCCAGCAGCCCGGGGTTAGGAATCTCCTACGAGCAGTACTTC. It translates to CASSPGLGISYEQYF.

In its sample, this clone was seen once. CDR3 region: CASSPGTHTEAFF. CDR3 nucleotides: TGTGCCAGCAGCCCCGGGACACACACTGAAGCTTTCTTT. The chain recombines TRBV7-9 with TRBJ1-1; tentatively, D is TRBD1 (6 bases). The CDR3 loop spans 13 amino acids. Trimming pared 5 bases from V and 3 bases from J, leaving 10 bases between. CDR1 SEHNR and CDR2 FQNEAQ come from the germline V gene (reference sequence).

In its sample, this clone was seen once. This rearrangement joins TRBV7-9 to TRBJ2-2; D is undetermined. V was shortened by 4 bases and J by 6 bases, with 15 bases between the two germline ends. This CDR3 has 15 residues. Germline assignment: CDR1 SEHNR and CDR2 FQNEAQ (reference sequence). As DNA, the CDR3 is TGTGCCAGCAGCTATTTTTCCGGTCCTCCCGGGGAGCTGTTTTTT. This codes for CASSYFSGPPGELFF.

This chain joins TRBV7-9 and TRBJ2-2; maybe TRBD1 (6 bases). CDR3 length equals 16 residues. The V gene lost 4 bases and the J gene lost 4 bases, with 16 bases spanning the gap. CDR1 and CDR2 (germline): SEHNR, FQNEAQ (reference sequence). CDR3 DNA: TGTGCCAGCAGCTCGACCTGGACAGAGCCCACCGGGGAGCTGTTTTTT. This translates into CASSSTWTEPTGELFF.

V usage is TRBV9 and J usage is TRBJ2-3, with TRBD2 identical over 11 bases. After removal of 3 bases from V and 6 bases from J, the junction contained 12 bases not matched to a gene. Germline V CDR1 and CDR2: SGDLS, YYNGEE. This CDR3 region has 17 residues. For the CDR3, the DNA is TGTGCCAGCAGCGGAGGGACTAGCGGACCGCCCCACGATACGCAGTATTTT. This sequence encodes CASSGGTSGPPHDTQYF.

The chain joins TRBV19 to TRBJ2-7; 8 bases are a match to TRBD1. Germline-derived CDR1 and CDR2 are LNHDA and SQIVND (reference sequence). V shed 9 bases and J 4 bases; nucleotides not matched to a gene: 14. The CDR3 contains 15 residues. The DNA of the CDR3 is TGTGCCAGCACACCAACCCAGGGGGCGATTTACGAGCAGTACTTC. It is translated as CASTPTQGAIYEQYF. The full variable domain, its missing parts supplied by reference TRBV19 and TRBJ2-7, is DGGITQSPKYLFRKEGQNVTLSCEQNLNHDAMYWYRQDPGQGLRLIYYSQIVNDFQKGDIAEGYSVSREKKESFPLTVTSAQKNPTAFYLCASTPTQGAIYEQYFGPGTRLTVT.

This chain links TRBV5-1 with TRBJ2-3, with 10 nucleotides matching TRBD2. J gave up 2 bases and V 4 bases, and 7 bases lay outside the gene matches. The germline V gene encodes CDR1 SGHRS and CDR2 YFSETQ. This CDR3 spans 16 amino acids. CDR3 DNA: TGCGCCAGCAGCCCATTAGCGGGGGGCAACACAGATACGCAGTATTTT. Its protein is CASSPLAGGNTDTQYF.

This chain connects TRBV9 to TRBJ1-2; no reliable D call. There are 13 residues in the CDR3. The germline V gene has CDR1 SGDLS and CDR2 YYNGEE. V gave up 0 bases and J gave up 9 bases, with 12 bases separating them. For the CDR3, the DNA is TGTGCCAGCAGCGTAGTGGAGGGTTTGCGCTACACCTTC. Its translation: CASSVVEGLRYTF.

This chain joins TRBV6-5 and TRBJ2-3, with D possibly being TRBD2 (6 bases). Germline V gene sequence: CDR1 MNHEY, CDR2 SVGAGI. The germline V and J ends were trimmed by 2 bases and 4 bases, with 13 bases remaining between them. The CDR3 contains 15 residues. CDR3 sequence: CASSYGGMFADTQYF. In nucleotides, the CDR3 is TGTGCCAGCAGTTACGGGGGGATGTTCGCAGATACGCAGTATTTT.